This T cell receptor (beta chain) derives from a study of T cell repertoires in cytomegalovirus infection. The CDR3 extends over 14 amino acids. Trimming removed 5 bases from V and 5 bases from J, with 15 bases in between. MiXCR, run by TCRdb on the reads, gives a single entry per CDR3 protein. The sample has around 490,000 distinct CDR3 sequences, roughly 29% seen once. The TCR originated in a human donor in good health (CMV status not recorded). Some clones in this sample may be carry-over from other donors' samples. The sequenced sample was PBMCs. The chain is built from TRBV12-3 or TRBV12-4 and TRBJ2-5; D possibly corresponds to TRBD1 (6 bases). The CDR3 DNA is TGTGCCAGCAGTACGGACAGACCAAACGAGACCCAGTACTTC. Its translation is CASSTDRPNETQYF.